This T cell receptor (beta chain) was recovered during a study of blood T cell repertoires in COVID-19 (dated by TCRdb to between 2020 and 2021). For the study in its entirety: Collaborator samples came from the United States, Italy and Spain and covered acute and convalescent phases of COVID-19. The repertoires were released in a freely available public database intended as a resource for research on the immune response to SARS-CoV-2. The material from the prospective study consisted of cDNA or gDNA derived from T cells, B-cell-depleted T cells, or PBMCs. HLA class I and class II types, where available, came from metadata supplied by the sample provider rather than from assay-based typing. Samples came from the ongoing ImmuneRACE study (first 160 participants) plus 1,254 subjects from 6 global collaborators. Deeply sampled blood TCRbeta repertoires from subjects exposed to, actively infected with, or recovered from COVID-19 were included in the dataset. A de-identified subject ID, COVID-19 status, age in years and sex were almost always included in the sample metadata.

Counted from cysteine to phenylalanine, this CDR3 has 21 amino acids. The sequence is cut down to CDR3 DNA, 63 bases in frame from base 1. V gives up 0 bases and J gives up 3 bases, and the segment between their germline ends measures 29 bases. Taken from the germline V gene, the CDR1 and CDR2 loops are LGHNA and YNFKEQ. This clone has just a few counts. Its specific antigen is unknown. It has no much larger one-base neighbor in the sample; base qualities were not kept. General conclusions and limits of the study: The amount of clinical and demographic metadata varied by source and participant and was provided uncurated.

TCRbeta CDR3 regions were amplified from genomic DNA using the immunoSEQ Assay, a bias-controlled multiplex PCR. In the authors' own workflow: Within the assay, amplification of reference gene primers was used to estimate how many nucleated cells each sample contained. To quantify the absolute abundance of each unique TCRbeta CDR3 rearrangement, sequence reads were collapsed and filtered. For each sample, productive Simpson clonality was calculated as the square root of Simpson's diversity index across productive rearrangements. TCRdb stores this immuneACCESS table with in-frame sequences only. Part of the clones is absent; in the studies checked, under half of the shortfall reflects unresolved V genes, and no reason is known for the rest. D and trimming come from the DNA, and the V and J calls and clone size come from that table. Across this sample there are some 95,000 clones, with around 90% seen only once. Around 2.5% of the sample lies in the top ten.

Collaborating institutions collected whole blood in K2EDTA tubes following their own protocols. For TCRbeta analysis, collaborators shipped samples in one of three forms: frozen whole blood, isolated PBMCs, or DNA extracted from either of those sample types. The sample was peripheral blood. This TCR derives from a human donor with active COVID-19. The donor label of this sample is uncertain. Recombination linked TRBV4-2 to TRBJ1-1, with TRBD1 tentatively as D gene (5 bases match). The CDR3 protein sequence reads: CASSQDEGVVYGATGDTEAFF. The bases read TGTGCCAGCAGCCAAGATGAAGGGGTTGTGTATGGGGCGACTGGGGACACTGAAGCTTTCTTT.